This TCR beta chain was obtained from a study of CD8 T cells in ankylosing spondylitis. TCRdb reprocessed the 5' RACE reads via MiXCR and lists one record per CDR3 protein. The table has 200,000 to 250,000 distinct CDR3 sequences, roughly 25% seen once. There are a few counts of this clonotype. The sample consisted of blood, either unsorted or a sorted T cell fraction (not recorded which). This TCR was sampled from a male donor with ankylosing spondylitis or in good health (not recorded which).

The CDR3 coding sequence is TGCAGTGCTAGAGACATTAGGCAAAGCACAGATACGCAGTATTTT. It yields the protein CSARDIRQSTDTQYF. The chain links TRBV20-1 to TRBJ2-3; the D is unclear. In germline, CDR1 is DFQATT, CDR2 SNEGSKA (reference sequence). V was cut by 0 bases and J by 0 bases, with 10 bases left in between. The CDR3 runs to 15 residues.